The text below deals with one T cell receptor beta chain. This sample includes further DNA sequences coding for the same CDR3. This sample was included in a study of blood T cell repertoires in COVID-19. This CDR3 has 13 amino acids. V lost 3 bases and J lost 3, with 8 bases in between. Enrollees, roughly 18 to 89 years old, lived in 24 US areas. Per the original data handling: Amplification of reference gene primers provided the estimated nucleated cell counts. The repertoire was sequenced with immunoSEQ multiplex PCR; TCRdb's copy has only in-frame clones and lacks some. The V and J calls and clone size are taken from that table; D and trimming were inferred from the DNA. Among some 390,000 clones listed, just under 90% were seen once.

Sequenced material: PBMCs or T cells enriched from blood (not recorded which). V is TRBV12-3 or TRBV12-4 and J is TRBJ1-1; no definite D call. This clonotype was sampled from a woman in her 30s who had recovered from COVID-19. The DNA of the CDR3 is TGTGCCAGCAGTTTGGGCGGGGACACTGAAGCTTTCTTT. This gives the protein CASSLGGDTEAFF.